This paragraph reports one T cell receptor beta chain. Data came from immunoSEQ multiplex PCR; TCRdb stores just in-frame clones and leaves some out. The sample lists 250,000 or so clones, approximately 90% seen once, with 0.95% to 1.5% in the top ten. The V end lost 2 bases, the J end lost 0 bases, and 13 bases lay between the germline ends. This CDR3 has 15 amino acids. Germline V gene data show CDR1 as GTSNPN and CDR2 as SVGIG (reference sequence). The sample belongs to a study of blood T cell repertoires in COVID-19. This sequence was found in a human donor in a cohort exposed to, infected with or recovered from COVID-19 (not recorded which). The donor label of this sample is uncertain. Sequenced sample: PBMCs or T cells enriched from blood (not recorded which). The chain recombines TRBV30 with TRBJ1-1; D ambiguous. The DNA of the CDR3 is TGTGCCTGGAGTCTAGGAGTGGCCATGAACACTGAAGCTTTCTTT. Residues: CAWSLGVAMNTEAFF.